The sequence of this TCR beta chain was determined in a study of blood T cell repertoires in COVID-19. The overall study: The United States, Italy and Spain were the sources of the acute and convalescent COVID-19 samples.

TCRdb keeps only in-frame clones here, not all; method: immunoSEQ multiplex PCR. The sample carries roughly 84,000 clones, approximately 80% recorded once. Germline V gene data show CDR1 as SGDLS and CDR2 as YYNGEE. J lost 2 bases, V lost 0 bases, and 6 bases had no gene match. The CDR3 spans 17 residues. This clone occurred once. This chain connects TRBV9 to TRBJ2-2; TRBD2 matches 8 bases. This receptor was obtained from a woman in her forties with active or convalescent COVID-19. The sequenced sample was peripheral blood. The chain's CDR3 is CASSVGGRGANTGELFF. In nucleotides, the CDR3 is TGTGCCAGCAGCGTAGGAGGGCGGGGGGCCAACACCGGGGAGCTGTTTTTT.